These T cell receptor beta chains were read from a single sample in a study of cytomegalovirus exposure and HLA in healthy donors. Sequenced by immunoSEQ multiplex PCR; TCRdb stores in-frame clones only, minus some. This sample lists about 140,000 clones; its ten largest clones have less than 3.5%. Sequencing used PBMCs. The receptors come from a man in his forties in good health and CMV-seronegative. The CDR3 runs from the conserved cysteine through the conserved F or W. The D gene is left open where the match is weak.

D gene	J gene	V gene	CDR3 protein	CDR3 DNA
-	TRBJ2-1	TRBV7-2	CASSLASEQFF	TGTGCCAGCAGCTTAGCCAGTGAGCAGTTCTTC
TRBD1	TRBJ1-1	TRBV4-2	CASSQDRDRVGTEAFF	TGTGCCAGCAGCCAAGATAGGGACAGGGTGGGCACTGAAGCTTTCTTT
TRBD1	TRBJ1-4	TRBV25-1	CASRGGQASEKLFF	TGTGCCAGCAGGGGGGGACAGGCCAGTGAAAAACTGTTTTTT
-	TRBJ2-2	TRBV28	CASSFINTGELFF	TGTGCCAGCAGTTTCATCAACACCGGGGAGCTGTTTTTT
TRBD1	TRBJ1-1	TRBV19	CASSPRQGETNTEAFF	TGTGCCAGTAGCCCCCGACAGGGGGAAACGAACACTGAAGCTTTCTTT
-	TRBJ1-5	TRBV19	CASSIVQGGSQPQHF	TGTGCCAGTAGTATAGTACAGGGAGGGAGTCAGCCCCAGCATTTT
TRBD1	TRBJ1-2	TRBV19	CASLTGLGYTF	TGTGCCAGCCTGACAGGGCTGGGCTACACCTTC
-	TRBJ2-2	TRBV4-3	CATSGTTNSNTGELFF	TGCGCCACCTCCGGGACAACAAACTCGAACACCGGGGAGCTGTTTTTT
-	TRBJ1-2	TRBV25-1	CASSDRYYGYTF	TGTGCCAGCAGTGACAGATACTATGGCTACACCTTC
TRBD1	TRBJ1-3	TRBV11-2	CASSGDSTSGNTIYF	TGTGCCAGCAGCGGGGACAGCACCTCTGGAAACACCATATATTTT
-	TRBJ2-7	TRBV5-4	CASSLAGGNYEQYF	TGTGCCAGCAGCTTGGCCGGGGGAAACTACGAGCAGTACTTC
TRBD1	TRBJ2-3	TRBV19	CASSIGQVEDTQYF	TGTGCCAGTAGTATTGGACAGGTTGAAGATACGCAGTATTTT
-	TRBJ1-4	TRBV5-5	CASSLEVRRTVFSTNEKLFF	TGTGCCAGCAGCTTGGAGGTCAGGAGGACAGTGTTCTCAACTAATGAAAAACTGTTTTTT
TRBD1	TRBJ2-2	TRBV7-8	CASSADRANTGELFF	TGTGCCAGCAGCGCAGACAGGGCGAACACCGGGGAGCTGTTTTTT
TRBD1	TRBJ1-2	TRBV6-4	CATYDRVGGYTF	TGTGCCACCTACGACAGGGTTGGCGGCTACACCTTC
-	TRBJ2-3	TRBV7-2	CASSKGQSTDTQYF	TGTGCCAGCAGCAAAGGACAGAGCACAGATACGCAGTATTTT
-	TRBJ1-2	TRBV6-5	CASSQGGRGHTF	TGTGCCAGCAGCCAGGGAGGAAGAGGGCACACCTTC
TRBD1	TRBJ1-2	TRBV6-1	CASSVSGTVFYGYTF	TGTGCCAGCAGCGTTTCCGGGACAGTCTTCTATGGCTACACCTTC
TRBD1	TRBJ1-2	TRBV6-5	CASSTGQDLRYTF	TGTGCCAGCAGTACCGGACAGGACTTGCGCTACACCTTC
TRBD1	TRBJ1-1	TRBV29-1	CSVEDGQGVEAFF	TGCAGCGTTGAAGATGGGCAGGGGGTTGAAGCTTTCTTT
TRBD2	TRBJ2-1	TRBV28	CASSQRRGVDNEQFF	TGTGCCAGCAGTCAAAGGCGGGGGGTTGACAATGAGCAGTTCTTC
-	TRBJ2-5	TRBV7-3	CASSLGAGQETQYF	TGTGCCAGCAGCTTAGGGGCAGGGCAAGAGACCCAGTACTTC
TRBD1	TRBJ2-3	TRBV7-9	CASSSGTEPSTDTQYF	TGTGCCAGCAGCTCCGGGACAGAGCCTAGCACAGATACGCAGTATTTT
TRBD1	TRBJ1-6	TRBV5-1	CASSLEQQGENSPLHF	TGCGCCAGCAGCTTGGAGCAACAGGGGGAAAATTCACCCCTCCACTTT
-	TRBJ1-4	TRBV7-2	CASSSHGQLFNEKLFF	TGTGCCAGCAGCTCCCACGGACAGCTATTTAATGAAAAACTGTTTTTT
TRBD1	TRBJ1-4	TRBV4-3	CASSRQGSTNEKLFF	TGCGCCAGCAGCCGACAGGGATCAACTAATGAAAAACTGTTTTTT
TRBD1	TRBJ1-1	TRBV19	CASSTTGSPRAFF	TGTGCCAGTAGTACGACAGGGTCCCCCCGGGCTTTCTTT
-	TRBJ2-7	TRBV28	CASSPLSGRPYEQYF	TGTGCCAGCAGTCCCCTTTCAGGGCGCCCTTACGAGCAGTACTTC
TRBD1	TRBJ2-7	TRBV19	CASRDRVTYEQYF	TGTGCCAGTAGGGACAGGGTTACCTACGAGCAGTACTTC
-	TRBJ1-2	TRBV9	CASSAVAGTNYGYTF	TGTGCCAGCAGCGCCGTGGCGGGGACTAACTATGGCTACACCTTC
TRBD1	TRBJ2-2	TRBV4-3	CASSQETGGNTGELFF	TGCGCCAGCAGCCAAGAGACAGGGGGCAACACCGGGGAGCTGTTTTTT
TRBD2	TRBJ2-5	TRBV9	CASSVGVSGVGETQYF	TGTGCCAGCAGCGTAGGGGTTAGCGGGGTGGGAGAGACCCAGTACTTC
TRBD1	TRBJ2-2	TRBV25-1	CASSFGTANTGELFF	TGTGCCAGCAGTTTCGGGACAGCCAACACCGGGGAGCTGTTTTTT
TRBD1	TRBJ2-5	TRBV5-1	CASSSGTGGYQETQYF	TGCGCCAGCAGCTCGGGGACAGGAGGGTACCAAGAGACCCAGTACTTC
-	TRBJ2-3	TRBV6-5	CASSYSSQGRADTQYF	TGTGCCAGCAGTTACTCCTCTCAGGGGCGAGCAGATACGCAGTATTTT
TRBD2	TRBJ2-5	TRBV4-3	CASSQVGGAPEETQYF	TGCGCCAGCAGCCAAGTCGGGGGGGCGCCTGAAGAGACCCAGTACTTC
-	TRBJ2-2	TRBV11-2	CASRPEQVNTGELFF	TGTGCCAGCCGGCCCGAGCAGGTCAACACCGGGGAGCTGTTTTTT
TRBD2	TRBJ2-7	TRBV6-1	CASKQGTSGAHEQYF	TGTGCCAGCAAGCAAGGGACTAGCGGGGCCCACGAGCAGTACTTC
TRBD1	TRBJ2-3	TRBV9	CASSGTGDSDTQYF	TGTGCCAGCAGCGGGACAGGGGATTCAGATACGCAGTATTTT